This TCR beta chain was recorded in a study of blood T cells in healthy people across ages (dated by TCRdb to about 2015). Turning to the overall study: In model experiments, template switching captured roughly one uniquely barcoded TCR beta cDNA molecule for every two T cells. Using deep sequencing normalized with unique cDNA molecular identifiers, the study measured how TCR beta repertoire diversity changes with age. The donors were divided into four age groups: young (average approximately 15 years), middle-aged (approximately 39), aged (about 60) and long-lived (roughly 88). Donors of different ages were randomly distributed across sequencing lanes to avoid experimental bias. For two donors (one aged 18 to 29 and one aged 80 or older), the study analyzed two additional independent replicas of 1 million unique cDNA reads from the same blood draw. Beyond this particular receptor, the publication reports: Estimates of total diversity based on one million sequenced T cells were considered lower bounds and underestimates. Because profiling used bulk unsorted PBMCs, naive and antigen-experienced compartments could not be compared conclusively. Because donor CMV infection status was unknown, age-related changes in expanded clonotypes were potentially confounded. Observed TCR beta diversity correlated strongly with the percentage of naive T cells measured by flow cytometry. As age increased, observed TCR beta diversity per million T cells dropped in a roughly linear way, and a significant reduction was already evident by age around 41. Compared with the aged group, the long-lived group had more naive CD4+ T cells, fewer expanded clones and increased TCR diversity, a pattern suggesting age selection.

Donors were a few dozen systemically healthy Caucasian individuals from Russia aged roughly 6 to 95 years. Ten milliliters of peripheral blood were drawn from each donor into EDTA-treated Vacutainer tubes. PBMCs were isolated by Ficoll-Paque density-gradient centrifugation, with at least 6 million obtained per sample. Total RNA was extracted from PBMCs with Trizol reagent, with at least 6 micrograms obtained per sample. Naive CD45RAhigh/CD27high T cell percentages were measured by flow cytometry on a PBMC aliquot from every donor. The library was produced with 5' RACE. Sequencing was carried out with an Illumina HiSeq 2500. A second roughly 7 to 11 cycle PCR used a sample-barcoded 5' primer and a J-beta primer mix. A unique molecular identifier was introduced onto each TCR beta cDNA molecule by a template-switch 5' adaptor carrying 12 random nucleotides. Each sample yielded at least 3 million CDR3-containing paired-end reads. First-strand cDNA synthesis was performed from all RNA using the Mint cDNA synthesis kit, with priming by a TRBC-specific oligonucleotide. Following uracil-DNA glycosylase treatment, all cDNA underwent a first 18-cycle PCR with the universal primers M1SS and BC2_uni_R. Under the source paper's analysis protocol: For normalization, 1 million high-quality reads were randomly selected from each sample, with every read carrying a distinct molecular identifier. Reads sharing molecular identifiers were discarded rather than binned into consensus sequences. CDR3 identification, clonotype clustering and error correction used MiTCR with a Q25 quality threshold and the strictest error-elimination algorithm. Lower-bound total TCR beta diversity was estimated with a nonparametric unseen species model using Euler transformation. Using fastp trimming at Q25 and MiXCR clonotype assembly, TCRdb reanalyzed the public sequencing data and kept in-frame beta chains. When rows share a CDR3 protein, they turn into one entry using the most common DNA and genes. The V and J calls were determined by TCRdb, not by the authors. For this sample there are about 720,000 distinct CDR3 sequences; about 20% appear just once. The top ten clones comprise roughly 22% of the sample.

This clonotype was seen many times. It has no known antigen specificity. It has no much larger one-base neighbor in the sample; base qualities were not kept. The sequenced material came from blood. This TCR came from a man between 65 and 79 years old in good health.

The CDR3 corresponds to CASSREANTEAFF. The DNA is as follows: TGCGCCAGCAGCAGAGAGGCGAACACTGAAGCTTTCTTT. The sequence links TRBV5-1 to TRBJ1-1; too little of a D gene remains to name it. Looking up the germline V gene yields CDR1 SGHRS and CDR2 YFSETQ. V was cut back by 4 bases and J by 1 base, leaving a gap of 8 bases between them. The cysteine opens and the phenylalanine closes a CDR3 of 13 amino acids. CDR3 DNA only is kept here, 39 bases in frame from base 1.